This is a list of T cell receptor beta chains from one sample in a study of blood T cell repertoires in COVID-19. Profiling relied on immunoSEQ multiplex PCR, and the TCRdb table lists in-frame clones only, not all of them. The sample holds approximately 160,000 clones; 84% are singletons and the top ten take about 7%. The material sequenced was peripheral blood. These receptors were collected from a woman aged 45-65 years in a cohort sampled during active or convalescent COVID-19. Both conserved end residues are part of each CDR3. Fields, in order: J gene, V gene, D gene, clone size, CDR3 protein, CDR3 DNA. The D gene is left open where the match is weak. Not every row has a clone size; where given, it reads once, few, many or a size class.

>TRBJ2-1|TRBV4-3|TRBD1|few
CASSQEQGSYNEQFF
TGCGCCAGCAGCCAAGAACAGGGGTCCTACAATGAGCAGTTCTTC
>TRBJ2-1|TRBV27|TRBD2|once
CASSRLRTSGGEREQFF
TGTGCCAGCAGTCGACTTAGGACTAGCGGGGGGGAAAGGGAGCAGTTCTTC
>TRBJ2-3|TRBV3-1/TRBV3-2|NA|once
CASSPRDLSTDTQYF
TGTGCCAGCAGCCCCCGCGATCTTAGCACAGATACGCAGTATTTT
>TRBJ1-1|TRBV6-5|TRBD1|few
CASRRNRGERAFF
TGTGCCAGCAGGAGGAACAGGGGTGAGAGAGCTTTCTTT
>TRBJ2-2|TRBV5-1|NA|NA
CASSLAASGELFF
TGCGCCAGCAGCTTGGCCGCGTCCGGGGAGCTGTTTTTT
>TRBJ1-6|TRBV30|NA|NA
CAWSQDQGSYNSPLHF
TGTGCCTGGAGTCAGGACCAGGGCTCCTATAATTCACCCCTCCACTTT
>TRBJ1-3|TRBV6-5|TRBD1|NA
CATTQGNSGNTIYF
TGTGCCACCACACAGGGGAACTCTGGAAACACCATATATTTT
>TRBJ1-3|TRBV30|NA|NA
CAWSVTGTGNTIYF
TGTGCCTGGAGTGTGACAGGTACTGGAAACACCATATATTTT
>TRBJ2-7|TRBV4-3|TRBD2|NA
CASSQDGGLAGGRESYEQYF
TGCGCCAGCAGCCAAGATGGTGGACTAGCGGGGGGGCGAGAATCCTACGAGCAGTACTTC
>TRBJ1-2|TRBV9|NA|NA
CASSVGGSGYTF
TGTGCCAGCAGCGTAGGCGGATCCGGCTACACCTTC
>TRBJ1-1|TRBV11-2|NA|NA
CASSQDRNTEAFF
TGTGCCAGCAGTCAGGACAGGAACACTGAAGCTTTCTTT
>TRBJ2-7|TRBV30|NA|NA
CAWQTGGSYEQYF
TGTGCCTGGCAGACAGGCGGATCCTACGAGCAGTACTTC
>TRBJ2-2|TRBV5-1|NA|once
CASSESNRNTGELFF
TGCGCCAGCAGCGAATCTAATCGGAACACCGGGGAGCTGTTTTTT
>TRBJ1-1|TRBV2|NA|NA
CASSHSNTEAFF
TGTGCCAGCAGCCACAGTAACACTGAAGCTTTCTTT
>TRBJ1-4|TRBV2|TRBD1|NA
CASSGTGDEKLFF
TGTGCCAGCAGTGGGACAGGGGATGAAAAACTGTTTTTT
>TRBJ1-1|TRBV12-3/TRBV12-4|NA|NA
CASIDLPGTEAFF
TGTGCCAGCATTGACCTTCCGGGGACTGAAGCTTTCTTT
>TRBJ2-7|TRBV30|NA|once
CAWSVQDTEQYF
TGTGCCTGGAGTGTCCAGGACACCGAGCAGTACTTC
>TRBJ2-2|TRBV4-1|NA|NA
CASSQDAISGELFF
TGCGCCAGCAGCCAAGATGCGATTTCCGGGGAGCTGTTTTTT
>TRBJ2-1|TRBV11-3|TRBD1|NA
CASSSGQASSYNEQFF
TGTGCCAGCAGCTCGGGACAGGCTAGCTCCTACAATGAGCAGTTCTTC
>TRBJ1-2|TRBV19|NA|NA
CASSAPPGGGYTF
TGTGCCAGTAGTGCCCCGCCGGGGGGGGGCTACACCTTC
>TRBJ1-5|TRBV5-1|TRBD1|NA
CASSPGQGNLNQPQHF
TGCGCCAGCAGCCCTGGACAGGGGAACCTCAATCAGCCCCAGCATTTT
>TRBJ2-1|TRBV2|NA|NA
CASNGGYYNEQFF
TGTGCCAGCAACGGAGGGTACTACAATGAGCAGTTCTTC
>TRBJ2-3|TRBV4-2|NA|NA
CASSHRPRDTDTQYF
TGTGCCAGCAGCCATCGCCCCCGGGACACAGATACGCAGTATTTT
>TRBJ2-5|TRBV19|NA|NA
CASSSGAYQETQYF
TGTGCCAGTAGCTCAGGGGCCTACCAAGAGACCCAGTACTTC
>TRBJ2-3|TRBV3-1/TRBV3-2|NA|NA
CASSQDLYAADTQYF
TGTGCCAGCAGCCAAGATTTATATGCCGCGGATACGCAGTATTTT
>TRBJ2-2|TRBV19|NA|NA
CASSMMEGGPAGELFF
TGTGCCAGTAGTATGATGGAGGGGGGGCCGGCCGGGGAGCTGTTTTTT
>TRBJ1-1|TRBV30|NA|NA
CAWSEDSLSEAFF
TGTGCCTGGAGTGAGGACAGCCTGAGTGAAGCTTTCTTT
>TRBJ2-7|TRBV28|TRBD1|few
CASKRDRGREQYF
TGTGCCAGCAAGAGGGACAGGGGGCGCGAGCAGTACTTC
>TRBJ1-6|TRBV19|NA|NA
CASSITGIYSPLHF
TGTGCCAGTAGTATAACAGGGATTTATTCACCCCTCCACTTT
>TRBJ1-6|TRBV2|NA|NA
CASRTGRGNSPLHF
TGTGCCAGCAGGACGGGACGGGGGAATTCACCCCTCCACTTT
>TRBJ1-1|TRBV19|NA|NA
CASSTTTGSEAFF
TGTGCCAGTAGTACAACGACAGGTTCTGAAGCTTTCTTT
>TRBJ1-2|TRBV4-3|NA|NA
CASSQDQGRDGYTF
TGCGCCAGCAGCCAAGATCAGGGGAGGGACGGCTACACCTTC
>TRBJ1-1|TRBV6-5|NA|NA
CASPSGRGLYTEAFF
TGTGCCAGCCCATCGGGCAGGGGACTATACACTGAAGCTTTCTTT
>TRBJ2-3|TRBV2|TRBD2|medium-sized
CASTTRSGGTDTQYF
TGTGCCAGCACTACGAGGAGCGGGGGAACGGATACGCAGTATTTT
>TRBJ1-6|TRBV10-3|NA|NA
CAISESTGSSPLHF
TGTGCCATCAGTGAGTCGACAGGTTCCTCACCCCTCCACTTT
>TRBJ1-2|TRBV7-6|NA|NA
CASSQTGGYGYTF
TGTGCCAGCAGCCAAACCGGGGGCTATGGCTACACCTTC
>TRBJ1-5|TRBV14|NA|NA
CASSPGSNQPQHF
TGTGCCAGCAGCCCCGGTAGCAATCAGCCCCAGCATTTT
>TRBJ2-5|TRBV11-2|NA|NA
CASSDTQETQYF
TGTGCCAGCAGCGACACACAAGAGACCCAGTACTTC
>TRBJ2-3|TRBV6-5|TRBD2|once
CASSYYRTSGGPTQYF
TGTGCCAGCAGTTACTACAGGACTAGCGGGGGACCTACGCAGTATTTT
>TRBJ1-1|TRBV3-1/TRBV3-2|NA|NA
CASSPLTSNTEAFF
TGTGCCAGCAGCCCATTGACATCGAACACTGAAGCTTTCTTT
>TRBJ2-3|TRBV7-2|TRBD2|NA
CASSPRTSGGTQYF
TGTGCCAGCAGCCCCCGGACCAGCGGGGGTACGCAGTATTTT
>TRBJ1-6|TRBV10-1|NA|NA
CARAISLWHSPLHF
TGCGCGAGGGCTATTTCGCTATGGCATTCACCCCTCCACTTT
>TRBJ1-5|TRBV19|NA|NA
CASSIDYNQPQHF
TGTGCCAGTAGTATAGATTATAATCAGCCCCAGCATTTT
>TRBJ2-1|TRBV7-2|TRBD1|NA
CASSLAGGQGSSNEQFF
TGTGCCAGCAGCTTAGCCGGGGGACAGGGGTCGTCCAATGAGCAGTTCTTC
>TRBJ2-7|TRBV5-6|TRBD2|NA
CASGRSGGASYEQYF
TGTGCCAGCGGGAGGAGCGGGGGAGCTAGCTACGAGCAGTACTTC
>TRBJ1-4|TRBV25-1|NA|once
CASPGVTATNEKLFF
TGTGCCAGCCCGGGAGTGACGGCAACTAATGAAAAACTGTTTTTT
>TRBJ1-6|TRBV7-8|TRBD1|NA
CASRGRGSSYNSPLHF
TGTGCCAGCAGGGGCAGGGGGAGCTCCTATAATTCACCCCTCCACTTT
>TRBJ1-1|TRBV6-2/TRBV6-3|NA|NA
CASSLDPTGGGTEAFF
TGTGCCAGCAGTCTTGACCCGACGGGGGGTGGCACTGAAGCTTTCTTT
>TRBJ2-1|TRBV9|NA|NA
CASTPVAATYNEQFF
TGTGCCAGCACCCCTGTTGCGGCCACATACAATGAGCAGTTCTTC
>TRBJ2-3|TRBV7-9|TRBD2|once
CASSPVNSGETTDTQYF
TGTGCCAGCAGCCCAGTGAATAGCGGGGAGACCACAGATACGCAGTATTTT
>TRBJ1-2|TRBV2|TRBD1|NA
CASSEDRANYGYTF
TGTGCCAGCAGCGAGGACAGGGCTAACTATGGCTACACCTTC